These T cell receptor beta chains were read from a single sample in a study of glioma-infiltrating T cells after dendritic cell vaccination. Using immunoSEQ multiplex PCR, the repertoire was profiled, and TCRdb retains in-frame clones only, with some absent. The table lists 75,000 to 95,000 clones, around 87% of them singletons. The sequences come from blood, collected after dendritic cell vaccination. The origin of the receptors is a human donor with glioblastoma. CDR3s include the opening cysteine and the closing phenylalanine or tryptophan. Each record gives: clone size, J gene, D gene, V gene, CDR3 DNA, CDR3 protein. A D gene is named only where the DNA matches it firmly. Size is stated for part of the rows, as once, few or many counts, or as a class when the clone is expanded.

. TRBJ2-2 . TRBV6-1 TGTGCCAGCAGTGAACGTGCGGCAGGGTCCAACACCGGGGAGCTGTTTTTT CASSERAAGSNTGELFF
. TRBJ1-4 . TRBV7-6 TGTGCCAGCAGCTTCTTACCGGGACAATCTAATGAAAAACTGTTTTTT CASSFLPGQSNEKLFF
. TRBJ2-7 TRBD2 TRBV5-1 TGCGCCAGCAGCTTTAGCCGGACTAGCGGAGAGAACTACGAGCAGTACTTC CASSFSRTSGENYEQYF
few TRBJ1-3 . TRBV12-5 TGTGCTAGTGGTTCCCCTGGAGGCAGATATGGAAACACCATATATTTT CASGSPGGRYGNTIYF
. TRBJ2-7 . TRBV6-5 TGTGCCAGCAGTTACGGGACTTCCGTGGGGTACGAGCAGTACTTC CASSYGTSVGYEQYF
. TRBJ2-3 TRBD2 TRBV10-3 TGTGCCATCAGTGATCGGACTAGCGGGGGAGCAGATACGCAGTATTTT CAISDRTSGGADTQYF
. TRBJ2-1 TRBD2 TRBV7-9 TGTGCCAGCAGTTCTCTAGCGGGAGCGGACAATGAGCAGTTCTTC CASSSLAGADNEQFF
. TRBJ1-1 . TRBV7-9 TGTGCCAGCAGCCGGCGGGACACTGAAGCTTTCTTT CASSRRDTEAFF
. TRBJ2-5 . TRBV15 TGTGCCACCAGCAGGACACTAGAAATCGAAGAGACCCAGTACTTC CATSRTLEIEETQYF
few TRBJ2-7 . TRBV7-3 TGTGCCAGCAGCTTCACTCAGGAAACCGAGCAGTACTTC CASSFTQETEQYF
. TRBJ2-5 TRBD1 TRBV5-6 TGTGCCAGCAGCTTGAACAGGGGAGAGACCCAGTACTTC CASSLNRGETQYF
once TRBJ2-3 TRBD2 TRBV10-1 TGCGCCAGCAGCGAGGCGGCGGGAGTACTTCGACCAGATACGCAGTATTTT CASSEAAGVLRPDTQYF
once TRBJ2-3 TRBD2 TRBV11-3 TGTGCCAGCAGCGTCACTAGCGGGAAGCAGTATTTT CASSVTSGKQYF
. TRBJ2-1 . TRBV7-7 TGTGCTAGCAGCGCAAGCGGGAATGAGCAGTTCTTC CASSASGNEQFF
. TRBJ1-2 . TRBV7-9 TGTGCCAGCAGTTTAGGACAGTCTTATGGCTACACCTTC CASSLGQSYGYTF
. TRBJ2-1 . TRBV7-6 TGTGCCAGCAGCTTGGGGAGTTCCGGTGAGCAGTTCTTC CASSLGSSGEQFF
. TRBJ1-6 TRBD1 TRBV7-8 TGTGCCAGCACCCCGATACCCCTGCGACAGGGAGATCCCTATAATTCACCCCTCCACTTT CASTPIPLRQGDPYNSPLHF
. TRBJ1-5 TRBD1 TRBV19 TGTGCCAGTAGACGCTCCGGGACAGTCTATCAGCCCCAGCATTTT CASRRSGTVYQPQHF
. TRBJ2-7 . TRBV27 TGTGCCAGCAGTTTATCTTCTGTCCACGAGCAGTACTTC CASSLSSVHEQYF
. TRBJ1-1 . TRBV11-2 TGTGCCAGCAGCTCTCGACTAACAGCTGAAGCTTTCTTT CASSSRLTAEAFF
. TRBJ1-1 . TRBV6-1 TGTGCCAGCATTTGGGCGCAAGCTTTCTTT CASIWAQAFF
. TRBJ1-4 . TRBV21-1 TGTGCCAGCAGGATGACGGACAGATGTAATGAAAAACTGTTTTTT CASRMTDRCNEKLFF